The source of this TCR beta chain is a study of cytomegalovirus exposure and HLA in healthy donors. The V end lost 7 bases, the J end lost 1 base, and 11 bases lay between the germline ends. The germline gives CDR1 SGDLS, CDR2 YYNGEE. This CDR3 region has 13 residues. 13 Jbeta primers and 60 Vbeta primers were used for the PCR. The authors' processing: The authors later counted 75 million to 90 million unique TCR beta chains, roughly 10 million of them shared. Measured with immunoSEQ multiplex PCR; TCRdb has only the in-frame clones, and not every one. V, J and clone size reflect that table, while D and trimming were determined from the DNA. The sample consists of around 120,000 clones, approximately 72% of them appearing once.

The chain couples TRBV9 to TRBJ1-1; no definite D call. The clonotype comes from a middle-aged woman in good health and CMV-seropositive. What was sequenced was PBMCs. The CDR3 DNA follows: TGTGCCAGCCGAGGACTCTCGAACACTGAAGCTTTCTTT. It is translated as CASRGLSNTEAFF.